This TCR beta chain originates from a study of blood T cell repertoires in COVID-19. The method was immunoSEQ multiplex PCR; TCRdb's version includes in-frame clones alone and lacks a portion of them. The data hold about 330,000 clones, with roughly 87% observed a single time. V dropped 5 bases and J dropped 7 bases, with 14 bases sitting between them. This CDR3 comprises 13 residues. From germline, CDR1 is LNHDA and CDR2 SQIVND (reference sequence). The receptor's source is a woman aged 30 to 39 who had recovered from COVID-19. The sequencing sample was made of PBMCs or T cells enriched from blood (not recorded which). The chain has TRBV19 and TRBJ1-1; D not certain. The CDR3 DNA is TGTGCCAGTAGTTTTAGACCTACTAATGAAGCTTTCTTT. Translation: CASSFRPTNEAFF.